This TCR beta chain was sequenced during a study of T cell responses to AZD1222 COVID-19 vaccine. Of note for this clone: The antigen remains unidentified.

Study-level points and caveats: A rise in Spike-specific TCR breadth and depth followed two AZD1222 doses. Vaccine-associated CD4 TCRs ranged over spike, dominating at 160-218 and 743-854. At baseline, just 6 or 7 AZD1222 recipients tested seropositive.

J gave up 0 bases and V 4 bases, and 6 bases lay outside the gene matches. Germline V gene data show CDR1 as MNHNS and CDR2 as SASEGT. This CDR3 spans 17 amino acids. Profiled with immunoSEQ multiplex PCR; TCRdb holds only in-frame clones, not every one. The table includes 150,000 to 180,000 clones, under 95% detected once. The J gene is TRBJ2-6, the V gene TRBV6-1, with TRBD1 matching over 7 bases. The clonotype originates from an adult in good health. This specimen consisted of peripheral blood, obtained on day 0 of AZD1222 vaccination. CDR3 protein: CASSGRDSGSGANVLTF. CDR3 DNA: TGTGCCAGCAGTGGCCGGGACAGCGGCTCTGGGGCCAACGTCCTGACTTTC.